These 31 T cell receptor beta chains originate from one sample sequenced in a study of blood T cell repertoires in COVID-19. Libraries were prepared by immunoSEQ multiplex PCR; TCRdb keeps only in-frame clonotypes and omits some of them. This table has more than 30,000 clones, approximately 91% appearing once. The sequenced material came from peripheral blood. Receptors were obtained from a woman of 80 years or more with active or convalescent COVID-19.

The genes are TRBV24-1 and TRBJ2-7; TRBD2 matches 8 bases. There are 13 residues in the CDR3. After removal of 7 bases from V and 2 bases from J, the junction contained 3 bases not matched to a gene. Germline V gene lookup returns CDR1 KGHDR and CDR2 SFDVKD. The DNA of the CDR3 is TGTGCCACCAGCCGGGGGGGGCCCTACGAGCAGTACTTC. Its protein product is CATSRGGPYEQYF.

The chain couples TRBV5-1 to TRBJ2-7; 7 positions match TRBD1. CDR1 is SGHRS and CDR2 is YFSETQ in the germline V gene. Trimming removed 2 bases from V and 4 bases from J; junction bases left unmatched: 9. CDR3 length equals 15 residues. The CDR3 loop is CASSLERGTAYEQYF. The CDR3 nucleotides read TGCGCCAGCAGCTTAGAAAGAGGGACAGCATACGAGCAGTACTTC. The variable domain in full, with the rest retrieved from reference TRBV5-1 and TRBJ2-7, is KAGVTQTPRYLIKTRGQQVTLSCSPISGHRSVSWYQQTPGQGLQFLFEYFSETQRNKGNFPGRFSGRQFSNSRSEMNVSTLELGDSALYLCASSLERGTAYEQYFGPGTRLTVT.

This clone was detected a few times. Here the CDR3 reads CASLSTRFPYEQYF. The CDR3 DNA is TGTGCCAGCCTTTCTACTAGATTCCCCTACGAGCAGTACTTC. The chain uses TRBV27 and TRBJ2-7; D is perhaps TRBD2 (5 bases). Trimming took 8 bases from V and 2 from J, leaving 16 bases between them. Germline V gives CDR1 MNHEY, CDR2 SMNVEV (reference sequence). This CDR3 is 14 amino acids long.

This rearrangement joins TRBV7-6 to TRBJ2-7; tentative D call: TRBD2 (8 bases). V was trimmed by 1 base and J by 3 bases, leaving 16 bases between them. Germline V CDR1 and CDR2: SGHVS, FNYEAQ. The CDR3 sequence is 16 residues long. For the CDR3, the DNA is TGTGCCAGCAGCTTAGGACAGGGACTAGGAAACTACGAGCAGTACTTC. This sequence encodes CASSLGQGLGNYEQYF.

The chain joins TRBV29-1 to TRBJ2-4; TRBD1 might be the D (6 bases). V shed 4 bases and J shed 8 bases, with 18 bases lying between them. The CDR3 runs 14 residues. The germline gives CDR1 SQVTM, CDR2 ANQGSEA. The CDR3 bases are TGCAGCGTTGTGGCTGACAGGTCGATGGACATTCAGTACTTC. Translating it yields CSVVADRSMDIQYF. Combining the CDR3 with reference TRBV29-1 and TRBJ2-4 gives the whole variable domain SAVISQKPSRDICQRGTSLTIQCQVDSQVTMMFWYRQQPGQSLTLIATANQGSEATYESGFVIDKFPISRPNLTFSTLTVSNMSPEDSSIYLCSVVADRSMDIQYFGAGTRLSVL.

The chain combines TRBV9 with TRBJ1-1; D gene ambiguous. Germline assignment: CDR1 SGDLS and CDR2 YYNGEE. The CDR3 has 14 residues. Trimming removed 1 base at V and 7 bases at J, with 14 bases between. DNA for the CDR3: TGTGCCAGCAGCGTATCCGCACTGTCGGGTGAAGCTTTCTTT. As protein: CASSVSALSGEAFF. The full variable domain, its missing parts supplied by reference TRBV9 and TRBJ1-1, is DSGVTQTPKHLITATGQRVTLRCSPRSGDLSVYWYQQSLDQGLQFLIQYYNGEERAKGNILERFSAQQFPDLHSELNLSSLELGDSALYFCASSVSALSGEAFFGQGTRLTVV.

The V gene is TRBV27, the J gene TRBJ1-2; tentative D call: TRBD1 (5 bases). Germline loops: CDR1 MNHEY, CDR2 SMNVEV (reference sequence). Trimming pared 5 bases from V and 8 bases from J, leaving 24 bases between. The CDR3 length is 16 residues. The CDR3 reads CASSPPPGGTREGYTF. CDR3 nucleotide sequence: TGTGCCAGCAGTCCACCCCCGGGGGGGACTCGGGAGGGCTACACCTTC.

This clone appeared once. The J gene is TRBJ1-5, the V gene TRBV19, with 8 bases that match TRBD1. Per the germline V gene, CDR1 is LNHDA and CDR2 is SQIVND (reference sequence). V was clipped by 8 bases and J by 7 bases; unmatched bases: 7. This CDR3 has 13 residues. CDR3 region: CASGGTGRQPQHF. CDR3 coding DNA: TGTGCCAGTGGGGGGACAGGCCGGCAGCCCCAGCATTTT.

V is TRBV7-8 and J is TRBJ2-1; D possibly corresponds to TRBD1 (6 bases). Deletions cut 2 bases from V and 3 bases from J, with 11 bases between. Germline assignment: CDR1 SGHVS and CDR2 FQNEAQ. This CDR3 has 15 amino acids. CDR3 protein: CASSLNRAFYNEQFF. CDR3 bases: TGTGCCAGCAGCTTAAACAGGGCGTTCTACAATGAGCAGTTCTTC. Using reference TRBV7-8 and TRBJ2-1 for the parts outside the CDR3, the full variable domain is GAGVSQSPRYKVAKRGQDVALRCDPISGHVSLFWYQQALGQGPEFLTYFQNEAQLDKSGLPSDRFFAERPEGSVSTLKIQRTQQEDSAVYLCASSLNRAFYNEQFFGPGTRLTVL.

The CDR3 nucleotides read TGTGCCAGCAGACTGACGGGGAATAGCAATCAGCCCCAGCATTTT. This sequence encodes CASRLTGNSNQPQHF. This rearrangement joins TRBV27 to TRBJ1-5; D is undetermined. CDR3 length: 15 residues. The germline V gene encodes CDR1 MNHEY and CDR2 SMNVEV (reference sequence). V was cut by 6 bases and J by 0 bases, with 12 bases left in between.

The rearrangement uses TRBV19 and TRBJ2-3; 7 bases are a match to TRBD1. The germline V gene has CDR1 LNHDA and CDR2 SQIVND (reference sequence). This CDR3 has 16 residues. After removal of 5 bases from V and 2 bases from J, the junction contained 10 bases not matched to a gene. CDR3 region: CASSPTPGTDTDTQYF. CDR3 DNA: TGTGCCAGTAGTCCTACCCCCGGGACAGACACAGATACGCAGTATTTT.

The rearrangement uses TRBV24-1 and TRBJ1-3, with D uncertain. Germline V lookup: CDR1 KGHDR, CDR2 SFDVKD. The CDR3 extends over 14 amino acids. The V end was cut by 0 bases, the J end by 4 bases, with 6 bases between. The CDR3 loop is CATSDLRQGNTIYF. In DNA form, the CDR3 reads TGTGCCACCAGTGATTTGCGCCAGGGAAACACCATATATTTT.

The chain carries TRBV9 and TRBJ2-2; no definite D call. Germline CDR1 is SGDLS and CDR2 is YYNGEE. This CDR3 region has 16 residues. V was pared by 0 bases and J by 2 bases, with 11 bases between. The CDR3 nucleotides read TGTGCCAGCAGCGTAGGTGAGACACGCAACACCGGGGAGCTGTTTTTT. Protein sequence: CASSVGETRNTGELFF. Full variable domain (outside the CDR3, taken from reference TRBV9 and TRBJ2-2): DSGVTQTPKHLITATGQRVTLRCSPRSGDLSVYWYQQSLDQGLQFLIQYYNGEERAKGNILERFSAQQFPDLHSELNLSSLELGDSALYFCASSVGETRNTGELFFGEGSRLTVL.

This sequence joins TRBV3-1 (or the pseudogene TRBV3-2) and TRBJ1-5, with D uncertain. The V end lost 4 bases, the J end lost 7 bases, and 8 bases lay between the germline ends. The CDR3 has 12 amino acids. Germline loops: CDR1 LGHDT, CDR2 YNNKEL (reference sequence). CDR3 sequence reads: CASSPLGQPQHF. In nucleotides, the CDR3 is TGTGCCAGCAGCCCACTAGGGCAGCCCCAGCATTTT.

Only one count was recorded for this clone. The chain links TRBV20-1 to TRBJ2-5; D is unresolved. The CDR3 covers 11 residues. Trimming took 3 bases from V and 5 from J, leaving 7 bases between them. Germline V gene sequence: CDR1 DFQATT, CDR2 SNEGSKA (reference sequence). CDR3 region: CSASIGETQYF. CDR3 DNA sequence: TGCAGTGCTAGTATCGGGGAGACCCAGTACTTC.

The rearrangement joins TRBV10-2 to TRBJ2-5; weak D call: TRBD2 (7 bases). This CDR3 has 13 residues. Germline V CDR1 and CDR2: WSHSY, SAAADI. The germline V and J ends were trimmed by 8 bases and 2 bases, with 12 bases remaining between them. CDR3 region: CASLRGLQETQYF. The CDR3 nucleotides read TGCGCCAGCCTGCGGGGGCTACAAGAGACCCAGTACTTC.

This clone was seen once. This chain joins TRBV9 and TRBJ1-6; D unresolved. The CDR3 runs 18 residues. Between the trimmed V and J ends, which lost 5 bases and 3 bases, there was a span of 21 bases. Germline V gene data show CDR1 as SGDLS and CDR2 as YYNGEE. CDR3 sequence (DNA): TGTGCCAGCAGTTTTGCTGCAACAGCACCCAACTATAATTCACCCCTCCACTTT. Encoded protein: CASSFAATAPNYNSPLHF.

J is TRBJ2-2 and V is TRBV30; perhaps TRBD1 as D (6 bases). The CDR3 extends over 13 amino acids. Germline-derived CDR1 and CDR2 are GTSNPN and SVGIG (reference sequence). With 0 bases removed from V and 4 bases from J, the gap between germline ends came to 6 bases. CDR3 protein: CAWSVQGTGELFF. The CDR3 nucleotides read TGTGCCTGGAGTGTACAGGGCACCGGGGAGCTGTTTTTT.

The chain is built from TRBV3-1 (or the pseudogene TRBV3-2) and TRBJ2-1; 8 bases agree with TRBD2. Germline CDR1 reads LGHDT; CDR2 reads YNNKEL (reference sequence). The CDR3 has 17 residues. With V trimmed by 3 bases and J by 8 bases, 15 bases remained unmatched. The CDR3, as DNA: TGTGCCAGCAGCCAGTGGCGGGGGGCCTCCTTATACGATGAGCAGTTCTTC. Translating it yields CASSQWRGASLYDEQFF.

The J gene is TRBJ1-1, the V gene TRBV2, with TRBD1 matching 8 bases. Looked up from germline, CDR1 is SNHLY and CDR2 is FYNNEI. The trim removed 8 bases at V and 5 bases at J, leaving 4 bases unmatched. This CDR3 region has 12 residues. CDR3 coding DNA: TGTGCCAGCGGACAGGGAGGGACTGAAGCTTTCTTT. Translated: CASGQGGTEAFF.

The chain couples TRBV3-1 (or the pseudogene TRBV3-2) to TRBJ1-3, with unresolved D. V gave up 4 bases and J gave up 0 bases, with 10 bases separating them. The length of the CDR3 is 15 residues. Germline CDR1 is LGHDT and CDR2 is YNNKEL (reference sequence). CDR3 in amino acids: CASSPMGSSGNTIYF. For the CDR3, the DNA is TGTGCCAGCAGCCCAATGGGGAGCTCTGGAAACACCATATATTTT.

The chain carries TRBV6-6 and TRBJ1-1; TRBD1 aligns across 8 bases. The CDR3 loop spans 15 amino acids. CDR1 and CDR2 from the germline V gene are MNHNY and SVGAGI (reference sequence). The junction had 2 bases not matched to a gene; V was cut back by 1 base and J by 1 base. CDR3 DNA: TGTGCCAGCAGTTACTGGACAGGGCCGAACACTGAAGCTTTCTTT. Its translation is CASSYWTGPNTEAFF.

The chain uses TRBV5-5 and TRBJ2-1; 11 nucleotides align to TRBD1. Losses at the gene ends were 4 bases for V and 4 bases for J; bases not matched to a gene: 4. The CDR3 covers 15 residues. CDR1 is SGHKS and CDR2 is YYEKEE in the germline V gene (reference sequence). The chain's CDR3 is CASSTGQGAYNEQFF. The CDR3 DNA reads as TGTGCCAGCAGCACCGGACAGGGGGCTTACAATGAGCAGTTCTTC.

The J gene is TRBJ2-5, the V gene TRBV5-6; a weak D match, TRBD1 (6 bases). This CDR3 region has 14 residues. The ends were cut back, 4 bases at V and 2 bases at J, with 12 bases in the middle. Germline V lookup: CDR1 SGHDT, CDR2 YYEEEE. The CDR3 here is CASSATGPQETQYF. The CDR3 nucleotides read TGTGCCAGCAGCGCCACAGGGCCTCAAGAGACCCAGTACTTC.

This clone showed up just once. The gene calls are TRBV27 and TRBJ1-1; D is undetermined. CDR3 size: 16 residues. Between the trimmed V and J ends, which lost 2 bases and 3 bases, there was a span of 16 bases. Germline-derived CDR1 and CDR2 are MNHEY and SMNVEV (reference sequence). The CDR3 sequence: CASSLQRGGWYTEAFF. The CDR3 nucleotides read TGTGCCAGCAGTTTACAACGGGGTGGTTGGTACACTGAAGCTTTCTTT.

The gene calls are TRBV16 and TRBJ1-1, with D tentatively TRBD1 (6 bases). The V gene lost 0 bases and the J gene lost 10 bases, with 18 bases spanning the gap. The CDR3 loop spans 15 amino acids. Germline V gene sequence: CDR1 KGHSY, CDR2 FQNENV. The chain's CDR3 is CASSQSRGQGNSAFF. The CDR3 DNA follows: TGTGCCAGCAGCCAATCGCGTGGGCAGGGGAACTCAGCTTTCTTT.

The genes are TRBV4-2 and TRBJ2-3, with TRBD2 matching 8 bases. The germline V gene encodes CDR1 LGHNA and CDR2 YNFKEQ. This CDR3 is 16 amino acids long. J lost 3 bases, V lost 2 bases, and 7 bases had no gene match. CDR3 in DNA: TGTGCCAGCAGCCAAAACCCCGAGCGGGGGACAGATACGCAGTATTTT. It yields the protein CASSQNPERGTDTQYF.

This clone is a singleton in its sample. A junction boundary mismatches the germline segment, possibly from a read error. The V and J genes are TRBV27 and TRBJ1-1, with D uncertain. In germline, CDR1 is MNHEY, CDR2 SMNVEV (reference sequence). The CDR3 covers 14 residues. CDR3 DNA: TGTGTCAGCAGCTGGAGAAATAAGAACACTGAAGCTTTCTTT. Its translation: CVSSWRNKNTEAFF.

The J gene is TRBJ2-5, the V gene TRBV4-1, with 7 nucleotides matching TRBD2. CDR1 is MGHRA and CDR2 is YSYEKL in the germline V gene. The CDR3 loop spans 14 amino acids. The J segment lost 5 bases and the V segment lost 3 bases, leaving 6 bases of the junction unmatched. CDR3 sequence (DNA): TGCGCCAGCAGCCACGGGACTAATATCGAGACCCAGTACTTC. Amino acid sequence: CASSHGTNIETQYF.

The CDR3 DNA reads as TGTGCCAGCAGCTTAGTCCCTCTCAGCGGGGGAAGAGATACGCAGTATTTT. It specifies CASSLVPLSGGRDTQYF. The chain employs TRBV11-2 and TRBJ2-3; 8 bases are shared with TRBD2. Unmatched junction bases numbered 11, after V lost 1 base and J lost 5 bases. CDR3 size: 17 residues. Germline V gene lookup returns CDR1 SGHAT and CDR2 FQNNGV.

Written as DNA, the CDR3 is TGCAGCGTTGTCCCCCGCTACAATGAGCAGTTCTTC. Its protein product is CSVVPRYNEQFF. The chain uses TRBV29-1 and TRBJ2-1; D is unresolved. The germline CDR1 and CDR2 sequences are SQVTM and ANQGSEA. V was pared by 4 bases and J by 3 bases, with 7 bases between. The CDR3 contains 12 residues.